This T cell receptor beta chain was profiled in a study of blood T cell repertoires in COVID-19 (dated by TCRdb to the early 2020s). About the full investigation: Samples covering the acute and convalescent phases of COVID-19 were provided by collaborators in the United States, Italy and Spain. The material from the prospective study consisted of cDNA or gDNA derived from T cells, B-cell-depleted T cells, or PBMCs. Subjects who had been exposed to COVID-19, were actively infected with it, or had recovered from it provided the deeply sampled blood TCRbeta repertoires that made up the dataset. A freely available public database, intended as a resource for researchers studying the immune response to SARS-CoV-2, is where the repertoires were released. The samples were drawn from the first 160 participants of the ongoing ImmuneRACE study and from 1,254 subjects provided by 6 global collaborators. Sample metadata almost always included a de-identified subject ID, COVID-19 status, age in years and sex. HLA class I and class II types, where available, came from metadata supplied by the sample provider rather than from assay-based typing.

The CDR3 sequence holds 13 residues, the cysteine and phenylalanine included. The sequence is cut down to CDR3 DNA, 39 bases in frame from base 1. As encoded in the germline V gene, CDR1 is SGHNT while CDR2 is YENEEA. Trimming removed 4 bases from V and 6 bases from J, leaving 13 bases between the germline ends. General study outcomes and caveats: The quantity of clinical and demographic metadata differed by source and by participant and was supplied without curation.

Whole blood was collected in K2EDTA tubes by collaborating institutions according to the institutions' own protocols. For TCRbeta analysis, collaborators shipped samples in one of three forms: frozen whole blood, isolated PBMCs, or DNA extracted from either of those sample types. With regard to this clone: The antigen it recognizes is unknown. Base qualities are missing; no much larger clone stands one base away.

TCRbeta CDR3 regions were amplified from genomic DNA by means of the immunoSEQ Assay, a bias-controlled multiplex PCR. On the study's bioinformatics: The number of nucleated cells in each sample was estimated by amplification of reference gene primers within the assay. Sequence reads were collapsed and filtered to measure the absolute abundance of every unique TCRbeta CDR3 rearrangement. For each sample, productive Simpson clonality was calculated by taking the square root of Simpson's diversity index across productive rearrangements. TCRdb carries this immuneACCESS record with in-frame sequences only. Its versions omit some clonotypes, under half of them owing to an unresolved V gene in the studies checked, with the rest unexplained. Clonal size and the V and J genes are those of that table, whereas D and trimming came from the DNA. For this sample there are approximately 57,000 clones; approximately 87% appear just once. Together, the top ten hold roughly 5.1% of the sample.

This clonotype was sampled from a man in his forties or fifties with active COVID-19. The receptor chain draws on TRBV11-3 and TRBJ2-7; the D region possibly corresponds to TRBD1 (5 bases align). Sequencing used peripheral blood. Read as DNA, the sequence is TGTGCCAGCAGCTCGGCGACAGTAGGCGAGCAGTACTTC. Its translation is CASSSATVGEQYF.